This T cell receptor beta chain emerged from a study of T cell responses to AZD1222 COVID-19 vaccine. Looked up from germline, CDR1 is SGHTA and CDR2 is FQGTGA. Between the trimmed V and J ends, which lost 5 bases and 9 bases, there was a span of 11 bases. The CDR3 runs to 12 residues. Repertoires were generated with immunoSEQ multiplex PCR, while TCRdb's copy carries only in-frame clones and drops some. The table lists approximately 160,000 clones, around 91% of them singletons. To note about this clone: Its antigen is still unknown.

Study outcomes and limitations: Close to half of spike-specific TCRs reportedly recognize unmutated variant regions. Clonal diversity was possibly underestimated, and white British individuals and females predominated among donors. Spike-specific TCR depth and breadth grew after two AZD1222 doses.

The sample in question was peripheral blood, obtained on day 0 of AZD1222 vaccination. This TCR was sampled from an adult in good health. The chain has TRBV7-3 and TRBJ2-1; D may be TRBD1 (5 bases). The CDR3 is CASSPYRGEQFF. As DNA, the CDR3 is TGTGCCAGCAGCCCCTATAGGGGTGAGCAGTTCTTC.